The sequence of this T cell receptor beta chain was determined in a study of blood T cell repertoires in COVID-19. Whole-study context: Donors in the United States, Italy and Spain gave samples during acute or convalescent COVID-19.

As originally analysed: Estimation of nucleated cell counts relied on the amplification of reference gene primers. The table came from immunoSEQ multiplex PCR; TCRdb's copy has only in-frame clones and leaves some out. For V, J and clone size, that table is used; D and trimming come from the DNA. Of about 270,000 clones in the sample, around 90% are singletons; the top ten hold about 4%. The CDR3 has 19 amino acids. Trimming at V came to 2 bases and at J to 10 bases, leaving 18 bases not matched to a gene. The germline CDR1 and CDR2 sequences are SGHKS and YYEKEE (reference sequence). This chain uses TRBV5-5 with TRBJ1-6, with 10 bases lining up with TRBD1. Sequenced: peripheral blood. The receptor comes from a man in his fifties or sixties who had recovered from COVID-19. CDR3 DNA: TGTGCCAGCAGCTTTTTCCCCCCAATCCGACAGGGGGCTCAGTCACCCCTCCACTTT. Amino acid sequence: CASSFFPPIRQGAQSPLHF.